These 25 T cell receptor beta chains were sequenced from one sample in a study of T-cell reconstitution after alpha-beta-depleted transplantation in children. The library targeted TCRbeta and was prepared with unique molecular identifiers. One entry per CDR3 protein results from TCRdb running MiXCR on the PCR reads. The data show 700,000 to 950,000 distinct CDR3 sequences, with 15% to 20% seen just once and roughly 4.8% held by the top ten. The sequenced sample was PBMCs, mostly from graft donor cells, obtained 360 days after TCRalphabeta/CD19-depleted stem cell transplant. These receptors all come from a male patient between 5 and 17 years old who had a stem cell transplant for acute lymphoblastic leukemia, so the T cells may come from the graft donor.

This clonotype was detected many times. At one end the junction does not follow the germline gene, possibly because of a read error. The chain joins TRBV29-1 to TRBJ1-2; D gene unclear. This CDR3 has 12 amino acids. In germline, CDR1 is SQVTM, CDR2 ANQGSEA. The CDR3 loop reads CSVEDGVYGHTF. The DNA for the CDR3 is TGCAGCGTTGAAGACGGTGTGTATGGCCACACCTTC.

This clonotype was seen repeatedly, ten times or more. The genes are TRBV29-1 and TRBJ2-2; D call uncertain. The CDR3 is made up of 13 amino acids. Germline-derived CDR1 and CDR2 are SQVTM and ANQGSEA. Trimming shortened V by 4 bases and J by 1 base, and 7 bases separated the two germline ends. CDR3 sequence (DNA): TGCAGCGTTGCTCTGAGGAACACCGGGGAGCTGTTTTTT. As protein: CSVALRNTGELFF.

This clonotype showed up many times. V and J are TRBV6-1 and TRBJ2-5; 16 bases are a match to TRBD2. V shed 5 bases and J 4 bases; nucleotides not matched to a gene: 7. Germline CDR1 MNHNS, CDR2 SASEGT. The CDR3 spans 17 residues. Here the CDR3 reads CASSKPGLAGGRETQYF. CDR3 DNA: TGTGCCAGCAGTAAACCGGGACTAGCGGGAGGGCGAGAGACCCAGTACTTC.

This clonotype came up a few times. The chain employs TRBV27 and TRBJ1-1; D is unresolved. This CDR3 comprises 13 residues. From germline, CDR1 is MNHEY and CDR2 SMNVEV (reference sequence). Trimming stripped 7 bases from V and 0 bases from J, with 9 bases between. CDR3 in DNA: TGTGCCAGCAAACCGTTCATGAACACTGAAGCTTTCTTT. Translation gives CASKPFMNTEAFF.

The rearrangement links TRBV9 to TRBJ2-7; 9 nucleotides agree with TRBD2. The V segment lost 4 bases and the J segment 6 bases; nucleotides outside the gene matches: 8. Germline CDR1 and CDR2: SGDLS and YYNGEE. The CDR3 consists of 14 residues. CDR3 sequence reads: CASSRAGGTCEQYF. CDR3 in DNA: TGTGCCAGCAGCCGAGCGGGGGGCACCTGCGAGCAGTACTTC.

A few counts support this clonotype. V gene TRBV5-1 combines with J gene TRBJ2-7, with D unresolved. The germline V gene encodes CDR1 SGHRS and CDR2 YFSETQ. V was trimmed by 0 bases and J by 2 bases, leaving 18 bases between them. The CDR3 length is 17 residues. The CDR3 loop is CASSLASGPITAYEQYF. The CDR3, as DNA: TGCGCCAGCAGCTTGGCCTCAGGCCCAATCACAGCCTACGAGCAGTACTTC.

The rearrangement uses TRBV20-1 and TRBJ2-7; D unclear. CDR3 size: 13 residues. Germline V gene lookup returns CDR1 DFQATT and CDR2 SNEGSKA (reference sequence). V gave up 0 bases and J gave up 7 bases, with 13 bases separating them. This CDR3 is CSARDRVGDEQYF. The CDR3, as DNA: TGCAGTGCTAGAGACCGGGTCGGAGATGAGCAGTACTTC.

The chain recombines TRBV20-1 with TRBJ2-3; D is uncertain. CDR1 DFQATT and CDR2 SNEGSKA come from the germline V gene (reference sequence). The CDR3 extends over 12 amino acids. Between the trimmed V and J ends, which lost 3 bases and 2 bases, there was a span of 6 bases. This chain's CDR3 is CSARWYTDTQYF. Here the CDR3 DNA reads TGCAGTGCTAGGTGGTACACAGATACGCAGTATTTT.

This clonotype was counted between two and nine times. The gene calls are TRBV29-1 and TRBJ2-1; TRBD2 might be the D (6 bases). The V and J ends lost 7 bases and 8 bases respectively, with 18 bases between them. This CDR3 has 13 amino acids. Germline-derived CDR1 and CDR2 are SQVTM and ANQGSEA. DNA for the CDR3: TGCAGCGACAGACTAGGGGCCAGGCATGAGCAGTTCTTC. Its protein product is CSDRLGARHEQFF.

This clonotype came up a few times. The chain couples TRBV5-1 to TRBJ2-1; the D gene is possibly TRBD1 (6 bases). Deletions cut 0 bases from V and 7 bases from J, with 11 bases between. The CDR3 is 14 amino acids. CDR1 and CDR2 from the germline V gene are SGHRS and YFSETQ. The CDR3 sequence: CASSLGAGENEQFF. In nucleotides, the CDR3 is TGCGCCAGCAGCTTGGGGGCAGGGGAAAATGAGCAGTTCTTC.

This chain's CDR3 is CASSYSPGSSYEQYF. The CDR3 DNA sequence: TGTGCCAGCAGTTACTCCCCCGGCAGCTCCTACGAGCAGTACTTC. This rearrangement joins TRBV6-5 to TRBJ2-7; D not certain. Germline V gene sequence: CDR1 MNHEY, CDR2 SVGAGI. CDR3 size: 15 residues. V was trimmed by 0 bases and J by 0 bases, leaving 9 bases between them.

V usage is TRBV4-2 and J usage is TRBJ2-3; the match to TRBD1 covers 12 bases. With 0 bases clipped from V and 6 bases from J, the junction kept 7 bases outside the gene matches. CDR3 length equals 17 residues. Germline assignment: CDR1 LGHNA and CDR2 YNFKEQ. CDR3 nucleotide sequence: TGTGCCAGCAGCCAAGAAGGGACAGGGGGCTACTGGGATACGCAGTATTTT. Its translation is CASSQEGTGGYWDTQYF.

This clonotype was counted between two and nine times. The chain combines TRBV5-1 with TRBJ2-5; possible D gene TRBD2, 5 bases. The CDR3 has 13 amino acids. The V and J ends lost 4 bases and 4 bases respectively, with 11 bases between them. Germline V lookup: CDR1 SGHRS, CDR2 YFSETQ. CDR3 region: CASSKDWGETQYF. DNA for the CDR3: TGCGCCAGCAGCAAGGACTGGGGAGAGACCCAGTACTTC.

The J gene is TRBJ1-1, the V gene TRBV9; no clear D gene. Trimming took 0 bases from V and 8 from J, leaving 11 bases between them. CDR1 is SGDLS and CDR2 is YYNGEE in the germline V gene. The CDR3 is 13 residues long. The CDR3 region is CASSVDRASEAFF. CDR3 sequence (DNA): TGTGCCAGCAGCGTAGATCGGGCGTCGGAAGCTTTCTTT. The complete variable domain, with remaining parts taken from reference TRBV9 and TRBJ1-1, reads DSGVTQTPKHLITATGQRVTLRCSPRSGDLSVYWYQQSLDQGLQFLIQYYNGEERAKGNILERFSAQQFPDLHSELNLSSLELGDSALYFCASSVDRASEAFFGQGTRLTVV.

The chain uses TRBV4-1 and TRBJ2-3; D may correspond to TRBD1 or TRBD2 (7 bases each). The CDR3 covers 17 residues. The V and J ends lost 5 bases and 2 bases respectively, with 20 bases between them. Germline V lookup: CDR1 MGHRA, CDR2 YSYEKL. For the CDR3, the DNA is TGCGCCAGCAGCTCATGGGCGGGGGACAGAGTCACAGATACGCAGTATTTT. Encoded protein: CASSSWAGDRVTDTQYF.

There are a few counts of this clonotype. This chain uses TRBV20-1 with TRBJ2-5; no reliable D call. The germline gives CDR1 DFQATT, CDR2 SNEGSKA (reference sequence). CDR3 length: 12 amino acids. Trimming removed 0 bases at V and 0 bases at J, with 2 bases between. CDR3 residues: CSAREYQETQYF. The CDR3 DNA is TGCAGTGCTAGAGAGTACCAAGAGACCCAGTACTTC.

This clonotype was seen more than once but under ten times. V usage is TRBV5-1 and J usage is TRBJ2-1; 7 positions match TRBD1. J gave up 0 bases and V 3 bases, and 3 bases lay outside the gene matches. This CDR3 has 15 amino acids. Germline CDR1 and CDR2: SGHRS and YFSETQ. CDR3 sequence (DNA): TGCGCCAGCAGCTGGACAGGCAACTCCTACAATGAGCAGTTCTTC. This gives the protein CASSWTGNSYNEQFF.

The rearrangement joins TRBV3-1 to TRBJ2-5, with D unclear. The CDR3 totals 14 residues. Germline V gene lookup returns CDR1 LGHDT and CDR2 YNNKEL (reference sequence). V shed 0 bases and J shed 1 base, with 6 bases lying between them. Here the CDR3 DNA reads TGTGCCAGCAGCCAAGAGGTCGTCCAAGAGACCCAGTACTTC. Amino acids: CASSQEVVQETQYF.

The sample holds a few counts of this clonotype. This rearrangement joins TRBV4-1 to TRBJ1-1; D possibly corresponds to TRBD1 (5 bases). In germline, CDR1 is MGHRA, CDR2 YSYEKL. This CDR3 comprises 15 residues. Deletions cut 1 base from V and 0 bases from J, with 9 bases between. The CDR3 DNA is TGCGCCAGCAGCCAAGGCGGGACGGTGAACACTGAAGCTTTCTTT. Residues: CASSQGGTVNTEAFF.

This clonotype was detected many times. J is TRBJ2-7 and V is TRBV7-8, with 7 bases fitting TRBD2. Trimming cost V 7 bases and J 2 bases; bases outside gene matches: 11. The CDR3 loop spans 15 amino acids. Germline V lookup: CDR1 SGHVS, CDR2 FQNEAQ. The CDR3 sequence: CASMDRRELTYEQYF. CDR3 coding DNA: TGTGCCAGCATGGACCGGCGGGAGCTAACCTACGAGCAGTACTTC.

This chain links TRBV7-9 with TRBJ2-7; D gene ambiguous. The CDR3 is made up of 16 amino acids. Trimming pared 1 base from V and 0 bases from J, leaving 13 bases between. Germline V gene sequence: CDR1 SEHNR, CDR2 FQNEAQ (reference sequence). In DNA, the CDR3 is TGTGCCAGCAGCTTAGTTTCAGGACGAAGCTCCTACGAGCAGTACTTC. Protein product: CASSLVSGRSSYEQYF.

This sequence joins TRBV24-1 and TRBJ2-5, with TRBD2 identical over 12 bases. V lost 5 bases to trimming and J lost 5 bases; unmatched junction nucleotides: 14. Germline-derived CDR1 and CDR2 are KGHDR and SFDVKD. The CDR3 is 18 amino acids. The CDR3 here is CATSVGLAGSDTEETQYF. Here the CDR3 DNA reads TGTGCCACCAGTGTTGGACTAGCGGGATCGGACACTGAGGAGACCCAGTACTTC.

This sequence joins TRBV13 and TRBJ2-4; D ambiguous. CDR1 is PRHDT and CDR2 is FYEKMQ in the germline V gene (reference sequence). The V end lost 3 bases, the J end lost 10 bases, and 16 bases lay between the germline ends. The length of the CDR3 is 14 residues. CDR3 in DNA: TGTGCCAGCAGCTTGGGTGACTGGCAGAATATTCAGTACTTC. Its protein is CASSLGDWQNIQYF.

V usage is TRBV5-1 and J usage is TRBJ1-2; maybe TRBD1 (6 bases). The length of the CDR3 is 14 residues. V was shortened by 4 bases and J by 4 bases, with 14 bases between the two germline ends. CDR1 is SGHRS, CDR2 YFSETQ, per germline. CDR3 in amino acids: CASSIVTTGYGYTF. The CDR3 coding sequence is TGCGCCAGCAGCATAGTCACGACAGGCTATGGCTACACCTTC.

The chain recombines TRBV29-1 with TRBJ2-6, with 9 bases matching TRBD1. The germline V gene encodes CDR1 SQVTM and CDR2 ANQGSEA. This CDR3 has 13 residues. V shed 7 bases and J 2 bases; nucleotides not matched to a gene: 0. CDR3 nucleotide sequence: TGCAGCGGGGACAGGGCTGGGGCCAACGTCCTGACTTTC. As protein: CSGDRAGANVLTF.